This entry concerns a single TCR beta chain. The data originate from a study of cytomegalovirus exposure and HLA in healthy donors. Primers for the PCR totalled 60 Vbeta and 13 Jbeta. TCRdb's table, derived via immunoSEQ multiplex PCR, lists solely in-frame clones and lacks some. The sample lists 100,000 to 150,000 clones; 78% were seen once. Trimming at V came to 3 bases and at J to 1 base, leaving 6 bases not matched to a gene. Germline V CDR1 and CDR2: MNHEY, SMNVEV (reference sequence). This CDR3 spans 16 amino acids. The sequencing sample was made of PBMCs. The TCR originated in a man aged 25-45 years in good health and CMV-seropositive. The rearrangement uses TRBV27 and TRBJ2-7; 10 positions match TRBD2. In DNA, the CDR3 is TGTGCCAGCAGTTTGGCAGCGGGAGGGCCGTCCTACGAGCAGTACTTC. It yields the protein CASSLAAGGPSYEQYF.